This T cell receptor (beta chain) emerged from a study of shared clonotypes between healthy human individuals. TCRdb's copy holds only in-frame clones and misses some; the assay was immunoSEQ multiplex PCR. The data show some 1.1 million clones, roughly 80% seen once. This CDR3 is built from 13 residues. V dropped 2 bases and J dropped 5 bases, with 9 bases sitting between them. Looked up from germline, CDR1 is MNHEY and CDR2 is SVGAGI. The receptor's source is a man younger than 35 in good health. Some clones in this sample may be carry-over from other donors' samples. Sequencing used memory CD4+ T cells from PBMCs. The subset: CD45RA-negative fraction. The chain joins TRBV6-5 to TRBJ2-5; D unclear. The CDR3 loop reads CASSYGMGETQYF. The CDR3 DNA follows: TGTGCCAGCAGTTACGGAATGGGGGAGACCCAGTACTTC.